Following are 13 T cell receptor beta chains from one sample sequenced in a study of T-cell memory formation after mild COVID-19 (dated by TCRdb to 2020 to 2022). Receptor amplification or capture employed 5' RACE. Reads for this sample came from an Illumina NovaSeq 6000. Through fastp at Q25 and MiXCR, TCRdb rebuilt clones from the public reads, retaining in-frame beta chains. Each entry is one CDR3 protein sequence, shown with its most common DNA and genes. The sample contains 350,000 to 450,000 distinct CDR3 sequences, approximately 29% of them found a single time. Roughly 14% of the sample rests with the top ten. Sequences were obtained from PBMCs or a T cell subset sorted from them (not recorded which). All receptors come from an adult woman who had mild COVID-19 (a few samples of this study predate the infection). The sample titles of this study are shuffled in the database, so cell type and time point are left out; the donor was told from shared clones.

Ten or more counts support this clonotype. The chain combines TRBV5-1 with TRBJ2-2, with a tentative D call TRBD1 (5 bases). The CDR3 sequence is 16 residues long. The germline CDR1 and CDR2 sequences are SGHRS and YFSETQ. V shed 2 bases and J shed 1 base, with 12 bases lying between them. The chain's CDR3 is CASSFSLQENTGELFF. The CDR3 bases are TGCGCCAGCAGCTTCTCCCTACAGGAGAACACCGGGGAGCTGTTTTTT.

This clonotype was seen a handful of times. V is TRBV4-2 and J is TRBJ2-3; TRBD2 matches 10 bases. Per the germline V gene, CDR1 is LGHNA and CDR2 is YNFKEQ. CDR3 size: 16 residues. Germline trimming cut 4 bases from V and 6 bases from J; bases unmatched to any gene: 10. The CDR3 coding sequence is TGTGCCAGCAGCCCAGAGGAACTAGCGGGGTATGATACGCAGTATTTT. Its translation is CASSPEELAGYDTQYF.

There are a few counts of this clonotype. The chain employs TRBV5-1 and TRBJ2-1; 10 bases line up with TRBD2. This CDR3 comprises 17 residues. The V gene's germline CDR1 is SGHRS and CDR2 YFSETQ. The ends lost 0 bases at V and 2 bases at J; junction bases unmatched: 5. CDR3 loop: CASSLAPAGGPYNEQFF. DNA for the CDR3: TGCGCCAGCAGCTTGGCCCCAGCGGGAGGGCCCTACAATGAGCAGTTCTTC.

The chain has TRBV24-1 and TRBJ2-5, with 10 nucleotides matching TRBD1. Germline V lookup: CDR1 KGHDR, CDR2 SFDVKD. This CDR3 has 16 amino acids. J lost 7 bases, V lost 2 bases, and 9 bases had no gene match. The CDR3 spells CATSDSPGQGTGTQYF. For the CDR3, the DNA is TGTGCCACCAGTGATTCCCCGGGACAGGGGACAGGGACCCAGTACTTC.

The table lists this clonotype with a few counts. The CDR3 sequence is CASSLYQGSPDTQYF. The CDR3 bases are TGTGCCAGCAGCTTATATCAGGGCTCCCCAGATACGCAGTATTTT. The chain joins TRBV7-8 to TRBJ2-3, with D tentatively TRBD1 (5 bases). V gave up 2 bases and J gave up 4 bases, with 13 bases separating them. Per the germline V gene, CDR1 is SGHVS and CDR2 is FQNEAQ. The CDR3 has 15 amino acids.

This chain joins TRBV7-9 and TRBJ2-5; unclear D gene. V dropped 6 bases and J dropped 1 base, with 18 bases sitting between them. This CDR3 region has 16 residues. The germline V gene has CDR1 SEHNR and CDR2 FQNEAQ (reference sequence). CDR3 bases: TGTGCCAGCAGTCTCCGAGGAGCGCTCCGCCAAGAGACCCAGTACTTC. Its translation: CASSLRGALRQETQYF.

This clonotype has only a few counts. The chain links TRBV29-1 to TRBJ1-5, with D unclear. Trimming pared 5 bases from V and 7 bases from J, leaving 12 bases between. Germline V gene lookup returns CDR1 SQVTM and CDR2 ANQGSEA. The CDR3 is made up of 12 amino acids. CDR3 DNA: TGCAGCGTTTGGCAGGCCGGGCAGCCCCAGCATTTT. This gives the protein CSVWQAGQPQHF.

V usage is TRBV29-1 and J usage is TRBJ2-5; 16 bases align to TRBD2. CDR3 size: 16 residues. Germline V lookup: CDR1 SQVTM, CDR2 ANQGSEA. V lost 3 bases to trimming and J lost 6 bases; unmatched junction nucleotides: 7. The CDR3, as DNA: TGCAGCGTTGAGGGGACTAGCGGGAGGGCCGCGAAGACCCAGTACTTC. This encodes CSVEGTSGRAAKTQYF.

The chain couples TRBV7-9 to TRBJ2-1; 9 positions match TRBD2. V dropped 11 bases and J dropped 8; count of bases not matched to a gene: 16. The CDR3 contains 15 residues. Per germline, CDR1 SEHNR and CDR2 FQNEAQ (reference sequence). As DNA, the CDR3 is TGTGCCTCCGACCACGGGATAGCGGGGGTTGATGAGCAGTTCTTC. This codes for CASDHGIAGVDEQFF.

V gene TRBV5-6 combines with J gene TRBJ2-1; D call uncertain. Germline loops: CDR1 SGHDT, CDR2 YYEEEE. The V and J ends lost 0 bases and 1 base respectively, with 8 bases between them. There are 15 residues in the CDR3. The CDR3 sequence is CASSLAPASYNEQFF. The CDR3, as DNA: TGTGCCAGCAGCTTGGCGCCCGCGTCCTACAATGAGCAGTTCTTC.

This clonotype has only a few counts. CDR3 sequence: CASSPQGIREKLFF. CDR3 bases: TGTGCCAGCTCACCACAGGGTATACGAGAAAAACTGTTTTTT. The J gene is TRBJ1-4, the V gene TRBV18; D gene ambiguous. The germline V gene encodes CDR1 KGHSH and CDR2 LQKENI. V was clipped by 1 base and J by 8 bases, with 11 bases between them. This CDR3 has 14 residues.

The chain uses TRBV12-3 or TRBV12-4 and TRBJ2-7, with D tentatively TRBD1 or TRBD2 (5 bases each). V lost 3 bases and J lost 2, with 20 bases in between. The CDR3 loop spans 17 amino acids. The CDR3 sequence is CASSLRVTVGTPYEQYF. DNA for the CDR3: TGTGCCAGCAGTTTGAGGGTAACAGTCGGGACCCCCTACGAGCAGTACTTC.

The sample holds a few counts of this clonotype. The chain joins TRBV2 to TRBJ2-5; 10 positions agree with TRBD2. Germline CDR1 and CDR2: SNHLY and FYNNEI. The CDR3 is made up of 16 amino acids. Trimming cost V 1 base and J 5 bases; bases outside gene matches: 7. The CDR3 coding sequence is TGTGCCAGCAGTGAAGGGATAGCGGGGGGCTTGGAGACCCAGTACTTC. Its translation: CASSEGIAGGLETQYF.